These 8 T cell receptor beta chains originate from one sample sequenced in a study of PD-1 blockade in classical Hodgkin lymphoma. Each and every patient relapsed after autologous stem cell transplantation, and patients got differing brentuximab vedotin exposure. Assay: immunoSEQ multiplex PCR; the TCRdb copy retains only in-frame clones and omits some. The sample yields over 85,000 clones, around 81% seen once. Sample: peripheral blood mononuclear cells (PBMCs), taken before the second cycle of nivolumab. The receptors come from a human donor with classical Hodgkin lymphoma.

The rearrangement uses TRBV2 and TRBJ1-5; 7 nucleotides match TRBD1. The CDR3 is made up of 13 amino acids. V shed 6 bases, J shed 6 bases, and the junction held 5 bases outside the gene matches. The germline V gene encodes CDR1 SNHLY and CDR2 FYNNEI. CDR3 nucleotides: TGTGCCAGCAGGGGACAGAGGGGTCAGCCCCAGCATTTT. It yields the protein CASRGQRGQPQHF.

The chain carries TRBV4-3 and TRBJ2-5, with 9 positions matching TRBD2. Per the germline V gene, CDR1 is LGHNA and CDR2 is YSLEER. The CDR3 is 15 residues long. With V trimmed by 0 bases and J by 5 bases, 4 bases remained unmatched. The CDR3 nucleotides read TGCGCCAGCAGCCAAGATGCAAGCGGGAGGGAGACCCAGTACTTC. It translates to CASSQDASGRETQYF.

V gene TRBV5-8 combines with J gene TRBJ2-2; D may correspond to TRBD1 or TRBD2 (5 bases each). Germline V gene sequence: CDR1 SGHTS, CDR2 YDEGEE. The CDR3 length is 15 residues. V lost 2 bases and J lost 3, with 11 bases in between. CDR3 residues: CASSFGTAYTGELFF. The CDR3 nucleotides read TGTGCCAGCAGCTTCGGGACGGCCTACACCGGGGAGCTGTTTTTT.

The chain uses TRBV6-5 and TRBJ2-7, with TRBD2 matching 9 bases. The CDR3 has 14 amino acids. Looked up from germline, CDR1 is MNHEY and CDR2 is SVGAGI. J was trimmed by 4 bases and V by 6 bases; bases with no gene match: 7. Written as DNA, the CDR3 is TGTGCCAGCAGGATAGCGGGAGCTCAGTACGAGCAGTACTTC. Protein sequence: CASRIAGAQYEQYF.

The CDR3 spells CASSWAGLRSYNEQFF. The CDR3 DNA is TGTGCCAGCAGCTGGGCTGGACTTAGATCCTACAATGAGCAGTTCTTC. The rearrangement joins TRBV5-6 to TRBJ2-1, with D perhaps matching TRBD2 (5 bases). CDR3 length: 16 amino acids. The V and J ends lost 3 bases and 1 base respectively, with 14 bases between them. The germline V gene encodes CDR1 SGHDT and CDR2 YYEEEE.

The chain combines TRBV5-1 with TRBJ2-7; 11 bases align to TRBD1. Germline V CDR1 and CDR2: SGHRS, YFSETQ. The CDR3 is 15 amino acids. V lost 4 bases, J lost 2 bases, and 5 bases stayed unmatched. CDR3 DNA: TGCGCCAGCAGCCTCACGGGACAGGGGGCCTACGAGCAGTACTTC. Translation: CASSLTGQGAYEQYF.

The chain is built from TRBV6-5 and TRBJ2-1, with 9 bases that match TRBD1. The CDR3 totals 15 residues. The V and J ends lost 6 bases and 4 bases, in that order; junction bases with no gene match: 7. Germline V gene lookup returns CDR1 MNHEY and CDR2 SVGAGI. DNA of the CDR3: TGTGCCAGCAGGTCCGGGACAGGGATATACAATGAGCAGTTCTTC. Encoded protein: CASRSGTGIYNEQFF.

This chain connects TRBV7-6 to TRBJ2-2; D tentatively reads TRBD1 or TRBD2 (6 bases each). This CDR3 region has 14 residues. Germline V gene lookup returns CDR1 SGHVS and CDR2 FNYEAQ. V was pared by 8 bases and J by 0 bases, with 10 bases between. The CDR3 is CASGGLANTGELFF. CDR3 coding DNA: TGTGCCAGCGGGGGGCTAGCGAACACCGGGGAGCTGTTTTTT.